This note documents a single T cell receptor beta chain sequence. Its cognate antigen is unknown. This entry is derived from a study of vaccination effects on CD4 cells after COVID-19. The CDR3 has 17 amino acids. Germline V gives CDR1 SGHNT, CDR2 YYREEE (reference sequence). V gave up 5 bases and J gave up 0 bases, with 15 bases separating them. Isolation of CD4+ T cells took place after nine to ten days of culture. Half-medium exchanges with IL-2 medium took place on days 3 and 7. Sequencing was performed with immunoSEQ multiplex PCR; in TCRdb, only in-frame clones are kept and a portion is missing. The sample yields fewer than 75,000 clones, roughly four fifths seen once.

The chain carries TRBV5-4 and TRBJ2-6, with D possibly matching TRBD1 (6 bases). The sequence was collected from a human donor who received a COVID-19 vaccine. The starting material was CD4+ T cells from PBMCs cultured without peptide, obtained before COVID-19 vaccination. This CDR3 is CASRSGTLTSGANVLTF. CDR3 in DNA: TGTGCCAGCAGGTCCGGGACACTGACCTCTGGGGCCAACGTCCTGACTTTC.